This entry concerns a single TCR beta chain. This entry belongs to a study of blood T cell repertoires in COVID-19. Looking at the study overall: Samples taken during acute and convalescent COVID-19 were collected in the United States, Italy and Spain. In each case, the material was cDNA or gDNA derived from T cells, B-cell-depleted T cells, or PBMCs.

Original methodology: The assay estimated nucleated cells by amplifying reference gene primers. This table comes from immunoSEQ multiplex PCR, and its TCRdb copy is limited to in-frame clones, with some not included. That table is the source of V, J and clone size, and D and trimming were worked out from the DNA. The sample includes around 20,000 clones, around 89% seen only once; the top ten take about 25%. Germline assignment: CDR1 MNHEY and CDR2 SVGEGT. The V gene end was trimmed by 4 bases and the J gene end by 3 bases; junction bases not matched to a gene: 3. The CDR3 extends over 15 amino acids.

The sequence was obtained from a human donor with active COVID-19. The donor label of this sample is uncertain. The gene calls are TRBV6-2 or TRBV6-3 and TRBJ2-1; 10 nucleotides align to TRBD2. Sequencing was performed on peripheral blood. CDR3 sequence (DNA): TGTGCCAGCAGTTCCCGACTAGCGGGCTACAATGAGCAGTTCTTC. Translated: CASSSRLAGYNEQFF.